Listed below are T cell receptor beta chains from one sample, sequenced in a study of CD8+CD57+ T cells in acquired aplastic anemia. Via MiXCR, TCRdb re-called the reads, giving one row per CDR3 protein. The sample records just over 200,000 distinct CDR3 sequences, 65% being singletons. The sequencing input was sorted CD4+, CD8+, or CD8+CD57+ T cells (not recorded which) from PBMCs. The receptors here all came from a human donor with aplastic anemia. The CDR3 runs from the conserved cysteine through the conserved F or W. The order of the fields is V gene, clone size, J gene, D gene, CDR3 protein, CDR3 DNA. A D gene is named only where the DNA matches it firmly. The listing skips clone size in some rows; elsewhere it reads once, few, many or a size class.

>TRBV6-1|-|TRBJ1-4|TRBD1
CASSKTGGEEKLFF
TGTGCCAGCAGTAAGACAGGGGGGGAGGAAAAACTGTTTTTT
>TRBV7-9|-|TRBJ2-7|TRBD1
CASSRGQGLVGYEQYF
TGTGCCAGCAGCCGCGGACAGGGCTTGGTCGGCTACGAGCAGTACTTC
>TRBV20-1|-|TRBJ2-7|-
CSARPLGVYEQYF
TGCAGTGCTAGACCCCTCGGGGTCTACGAGCAGTACTTC
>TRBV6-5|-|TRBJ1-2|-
CASSYGDLYGYTF
TGTGCCAGCAGTTACGGGGACCTCTATGGCTACACCTTC
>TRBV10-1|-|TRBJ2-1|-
CASLPRANLDEQFF
TGCGCCAGCTTGCCCCGGGCGAACTTAGATGAGCAGTTCTTC
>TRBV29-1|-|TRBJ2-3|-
CSVGTGTDTQYF
TGTAGCGTTGGGACGGGCACAGATACGCAGTATTTT
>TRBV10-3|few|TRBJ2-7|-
CAISETGTYEQYF
TGTGCCATCAGTGAGACAGGCACCTACGAGCAGTACTTC
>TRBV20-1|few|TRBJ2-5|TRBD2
CSARETSGRETQYF
TGCAGTGCTAGAGAAACTAGCGGAAGAGAGACCCAGTACTTC
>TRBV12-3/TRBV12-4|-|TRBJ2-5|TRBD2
CASSFGRGVETQYF
TGTGCCAGCAGTTTCGGGCGGGGGGTCGAGACCCAGTACTTC
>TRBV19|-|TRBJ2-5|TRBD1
CASGGQGAGETQYF
TGTGCCAGTGGCGGACAGGGGGCAGGGGAGACCCAGTACTTC
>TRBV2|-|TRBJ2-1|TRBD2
CASSGAGGGNEQFF
TGTGCCAGCAGTGGGGCGGGAGGTGGCAATGAGCAGTTCTTC
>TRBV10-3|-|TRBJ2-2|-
CAISVISTQGTGELFF
TGTGCCATCAGTGTGATTTCTACTCAGGGGACCGGGGAGCTGTTTTTT
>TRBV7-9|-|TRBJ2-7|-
CASSYWKGSYEQYF
TGTGCCAGCAGCTACTGGAAGGGCTCCTACGAGCAGTACTTC
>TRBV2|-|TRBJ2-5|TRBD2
CASRRLAGAQETQYF
TGTGCCAGCAGACGACTAGCGGGGGCACAAGAGACCCAGTACTTC
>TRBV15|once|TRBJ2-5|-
CATDALSETQYF
TGTGCCACCGATGCTTTGAGCGAGACCCAGTACTTC
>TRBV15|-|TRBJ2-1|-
CATSLGGTYNEQFF
TGTGCCACCTCCCTAGGCGGAACCTACAATGAGCAGTTCTTC
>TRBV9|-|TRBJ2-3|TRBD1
CASSASGTGVDTQYF
TGTGCCAGCAGCGCATCCGGGACAGGGGTGGATACGCAGTATTTT
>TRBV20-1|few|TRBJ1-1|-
CSANSGRMNTEAFF
TGCAGTGCTAACTCGGGACGGATGAACACTGAAGCTTTCTTT
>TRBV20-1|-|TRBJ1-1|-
CSARRPNTEAFF
TGCAGTGCCCGGAGGCCCAACACTGAAGCTTTCTTT
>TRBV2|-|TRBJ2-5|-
CASSESATQYF
TGTGCCAGCAGTGAAAGTGCGACCCAGTACTTC
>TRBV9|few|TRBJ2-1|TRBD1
CASSHGTGGAGNEQFF
TGTGCCAGCAGCCATGGGACAGGGGGCGCCGGGAATGAGCAGTTCTTC
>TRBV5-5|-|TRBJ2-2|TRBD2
CAGSGVSGELFF
TGTGCCGGCAGCGGGGTGTCCGGGGAGCTGTTCTTT
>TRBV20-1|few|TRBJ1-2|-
CSASHGITYGYTF
TGCAGTGCTAGCCACGGGATCACTTATGGCTACACCTTC
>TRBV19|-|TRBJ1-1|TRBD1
CASSGNRGTEAFF
TGCGCCAGCAGCGGGAACAGGGGCACTGAAGCTTTCTTT